The T cell receptor beta chain under discussion was sequenced for a study of human T cells and chemical hapten exposure (dated by TCRdb to the early 2020s). As for the study more broadly: For sensitization, 2% DPC in acetone was applied to an approximately 2 cm by approximately 2 cm area of upper inner arm skin. Patient blood was sampled pre-sensitization (week 0) and at 2, 6 and about 24 weeks after DPC sensitization. Most of the patients in the cohort were female, and the cohort covered alopecia areata with under or over 50% scalp involvement, alopecia totalis and alopecia universalis. Patch testing was performed on the upper back with Finn chambers containing 0.01% DPC, and the patch tests were scored after 6 days according to International Contact Dermatitis Research Group standards. Nearly 30 alopecia patients gave blood for TCR sequencing at one to four time points (pre-sensitization, 2, 6 and 24 weeks). Weekly therapeutic DPC doses were additionally applied to the scalp of patients throughout the approximately 24-week study period. The study tracked peripheral blood TCR repertoire changes in vivo during primary and secondary sensitization to the hapten diphenylcyclopropenone (DPC) in alopecia patients. Libraries were combined into a pool for sequencing, and differences in TCR yield between samples came mainly from small differences in library volumes within the pool. Overall results and qualifications from the work: Compared with pre-sensitization or healthy control sets, expanded TCRs formed significantly more large CDR3 similarity clusters, which is consistent with antigen-driven responses. All patients had alopecia, a presumed autoimmune disease, so their immune response might differ from that of healthy individuals. A positive correlation was found between the number of PT1 expanded TCRs and patch test score, with significance reached at thresholds 8, 16 and 32 but not 4. No change with DPC sensitization was found in the number of TCRs above 1 in 1000 frequency, and no evidence of global repertoire structure alterations was found. Repeated subsampling changed both the strength of the expansion versus patch-test correlation and the threshold at which that correlation became significant.

This clonotype was found a few times. The target of this receptor is not known. Base qualities were left out, and no much larger clone turns up one base away. CDR3 length: 15 amino acids, cysteine to valine. Kept here is only the CDR3 DNA, which spans 45 bases and is read in frame from base 1. Library construction relied on RACE. TCRdb names NextSeq 500 as the instrument used. During library preparation, unique molecular identifiers were attached to individual cDNA molecules so that TCRs could be counted quantitatively and reproducibly. Each blood RNA sample was used to sequence both TCR alpha and TCR beta chains. Processing in the source paper ran as follows. Samples had a median of about 96,000 TCRs, with a range from roughly 20,000 to 700,000. The Decombinator software suite was used to annotate the V, J and CDR3 of the TCR reads. Every sample was subsampled to the same number of TCRs (28,000) for the PS versus PT1 abundance plots. TCRs were defined as expanded if absent before sensitization and observed at least eight times at the 2-week time point. The public reads were run again by TCRdb, first through fastp at Q25 and then through MiXCR, and only productive beta chains were kept. Rows are unified per CDR3 protein, each entry keeping the most common DNA and genes. None of the V and J calls come from the authors' own analysis; TCRdb made them. A total of 84,000 or so distinct CDR3 sequences appear in this sample, around 7.9% of them only once. The ten largest clones represent 2% to 3% of the sample.

The time point label here, explained by the study, means: pre-sensitization, week 0. The treatment or condition tag for this specimen amounts to: therapeutic diphenylcyclopropenone sensitization with weekly scalp DPC. Blood at each patch-test visit was drawn before the patch test was applied. Eligible patients were aged 18 to 70, diagnosed with alopecia, deemed suitable for DPC therapy, and excluded if pregnant. Total RNA was extracted from unfractionated whole blood collected in Tempus Blood RNA tubes. The V gene is TRBV21-1 and the J gene is TRBJ2-7; TRBD2, the table's D call, was not compared with the DNA. TRBV21-1 is listed as a pseudogene. The sequencing here drew on whole blood, taken in connection with sensitization to the hapten diphenylcyclopropenone (DPC). This receptor was identified in a man aged 40-50 years with alopecia areata. Some clones in this sample may be carry-over from other donors' samples. The sequence in DNA is TGTGCCAGCAGCAAAGGGACTAGCCCATCCTACGAGCAGTACGTC. This sequence encodes CASSKGTSPSYEQYV.